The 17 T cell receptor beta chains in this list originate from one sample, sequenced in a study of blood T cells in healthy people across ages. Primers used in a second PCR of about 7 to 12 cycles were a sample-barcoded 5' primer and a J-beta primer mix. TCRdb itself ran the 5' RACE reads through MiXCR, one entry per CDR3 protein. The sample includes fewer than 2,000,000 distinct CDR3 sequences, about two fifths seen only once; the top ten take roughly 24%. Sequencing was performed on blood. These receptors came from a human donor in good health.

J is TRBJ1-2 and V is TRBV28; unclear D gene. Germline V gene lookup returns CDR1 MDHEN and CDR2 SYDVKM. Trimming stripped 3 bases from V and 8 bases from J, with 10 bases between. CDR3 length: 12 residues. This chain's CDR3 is CASSFLIRGYTF. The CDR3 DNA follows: TGTGCCAGCAGTTTTCTCATCCGAGGCTACACCTTC.

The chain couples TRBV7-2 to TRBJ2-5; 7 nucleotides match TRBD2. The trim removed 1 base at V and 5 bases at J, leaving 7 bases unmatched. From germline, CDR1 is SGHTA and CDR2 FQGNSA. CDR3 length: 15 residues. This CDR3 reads CASSLVTSSYETQYF. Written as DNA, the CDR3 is TGTGCCAGCAGCTTAGTGACTAGCTCATACGAGACCCAGTACTTC.

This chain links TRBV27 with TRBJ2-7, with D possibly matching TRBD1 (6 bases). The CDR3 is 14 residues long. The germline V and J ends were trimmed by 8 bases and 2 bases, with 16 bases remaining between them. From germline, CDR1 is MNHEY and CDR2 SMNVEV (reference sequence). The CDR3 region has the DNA TGTGCCAGCCTCGATACAGGGAACCCCTACGAGCAGTACTTC. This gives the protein CASLDTGNPYEQYF.

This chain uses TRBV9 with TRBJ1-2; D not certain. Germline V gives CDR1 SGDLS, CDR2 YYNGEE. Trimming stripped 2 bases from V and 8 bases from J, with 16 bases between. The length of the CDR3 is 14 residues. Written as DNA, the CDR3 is TGTGCCAGCAGCGTGACCTTGGCCCCCGAGGGCTACACCTTC. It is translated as CASSVTLAPEGYTF.

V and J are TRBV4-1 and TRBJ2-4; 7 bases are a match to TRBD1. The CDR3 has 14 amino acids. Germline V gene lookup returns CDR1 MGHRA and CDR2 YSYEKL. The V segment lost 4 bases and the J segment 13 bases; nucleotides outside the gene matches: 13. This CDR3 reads CASSLWTGDYGQYF. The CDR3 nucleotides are TGCGCCAGCAGCCTCTGGACAGGCGACTACGGGCAGTACTTC.

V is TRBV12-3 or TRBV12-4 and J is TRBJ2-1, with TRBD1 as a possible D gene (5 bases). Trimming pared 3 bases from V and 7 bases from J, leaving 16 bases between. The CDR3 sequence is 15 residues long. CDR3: CASSLGRGRWNEQFF. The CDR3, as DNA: TGTGCCAGCAGTTTGGGTAGGGGCCGGTGGAATGAGCAGTTCTTC.

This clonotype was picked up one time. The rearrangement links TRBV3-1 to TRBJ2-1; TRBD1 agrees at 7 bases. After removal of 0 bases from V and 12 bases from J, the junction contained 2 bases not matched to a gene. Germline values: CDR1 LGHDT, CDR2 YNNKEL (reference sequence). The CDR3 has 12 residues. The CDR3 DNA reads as TGTGCCAGCAGCCAAGAGGGACAGTCGCAGTTCTTC. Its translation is CASSQEGQSQFF.

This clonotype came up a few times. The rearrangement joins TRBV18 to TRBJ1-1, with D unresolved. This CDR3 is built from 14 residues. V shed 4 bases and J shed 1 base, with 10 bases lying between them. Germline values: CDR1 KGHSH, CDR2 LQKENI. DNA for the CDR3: TGTGCCAGCTCACAGCACCCAACGAACACTGAAGCTTTCTTT. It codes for CASSQHPTNTEAFF.

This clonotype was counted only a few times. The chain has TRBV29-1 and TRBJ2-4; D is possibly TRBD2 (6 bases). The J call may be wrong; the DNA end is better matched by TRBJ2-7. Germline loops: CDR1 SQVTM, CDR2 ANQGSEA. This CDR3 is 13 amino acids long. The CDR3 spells CSVGQGTSNEQYF. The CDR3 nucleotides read TGCAGCGTTGGGCAGGGAACTAGCAACGAGCAGTACTTC.

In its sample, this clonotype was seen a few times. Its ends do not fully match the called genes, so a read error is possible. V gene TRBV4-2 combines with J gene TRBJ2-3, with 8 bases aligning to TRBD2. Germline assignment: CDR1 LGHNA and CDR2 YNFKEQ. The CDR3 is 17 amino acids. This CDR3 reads CASSQEPAGVSTDTQYF. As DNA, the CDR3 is TGTGCCAGTAGCCAAGAACCAGCGGGGGTTAGCACAGATACGCAGTATTTT.

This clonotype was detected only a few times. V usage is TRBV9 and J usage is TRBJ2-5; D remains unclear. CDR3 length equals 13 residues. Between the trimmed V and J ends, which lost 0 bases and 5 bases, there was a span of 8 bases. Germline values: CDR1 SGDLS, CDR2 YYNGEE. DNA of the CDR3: TGTGCCAGCAGCGTAGCGATGTCGGAGACCCAGTACTTC. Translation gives CASSVAMSETQYF. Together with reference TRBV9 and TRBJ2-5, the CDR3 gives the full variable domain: DSGVTQTPKHLITATGQRVTLRCSPRSGDLSVYWYQQSLDQGLQFLIQYYNGEERAKGNILERFSAQQFPDLHSELNLSSLELGDSALYFCASSVAMSETQYFGPGTRLLVL.

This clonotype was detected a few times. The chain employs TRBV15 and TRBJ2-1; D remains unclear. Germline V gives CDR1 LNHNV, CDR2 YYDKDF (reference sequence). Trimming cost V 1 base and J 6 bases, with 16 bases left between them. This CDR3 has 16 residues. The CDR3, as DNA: TGTGCCACCAGCAGAGGGATCGAGCCGTCCCTCAATGAGCAGTTCTTC. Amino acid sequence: CATSRGIEPSLNEQFF.

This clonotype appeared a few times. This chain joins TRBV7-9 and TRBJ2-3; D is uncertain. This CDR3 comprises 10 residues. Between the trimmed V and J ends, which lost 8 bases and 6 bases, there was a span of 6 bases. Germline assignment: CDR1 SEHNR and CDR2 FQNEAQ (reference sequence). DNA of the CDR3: TGTGCCAGCGCCGTGGATACGCAGTATTTT. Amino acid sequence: CASAVDTQYF.

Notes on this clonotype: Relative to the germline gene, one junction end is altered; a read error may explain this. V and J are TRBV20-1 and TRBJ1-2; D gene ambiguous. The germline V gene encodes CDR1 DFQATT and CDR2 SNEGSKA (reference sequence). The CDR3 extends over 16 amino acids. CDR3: CSAGDLRKLSNYGYTF. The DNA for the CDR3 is TGCAGTGCTGGAGATTTGAGAAAACTGTCTAACTATGGCTACACCTTC.

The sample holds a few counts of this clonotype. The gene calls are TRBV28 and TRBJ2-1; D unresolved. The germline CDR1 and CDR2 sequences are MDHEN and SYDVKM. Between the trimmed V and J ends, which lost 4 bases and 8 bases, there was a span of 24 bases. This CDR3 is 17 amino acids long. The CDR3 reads CASSSVLVQRFAYEQFF. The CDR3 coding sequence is TGTGCCAGCAGTTCCGTCCTTGTGCAGAGGTTTGCGTATGAGCAGTTCTTC.

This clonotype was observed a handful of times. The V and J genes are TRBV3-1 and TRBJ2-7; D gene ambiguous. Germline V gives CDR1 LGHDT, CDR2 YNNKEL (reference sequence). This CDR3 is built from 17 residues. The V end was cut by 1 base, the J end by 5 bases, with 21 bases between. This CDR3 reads CASSQGVWSGTPDEQYF. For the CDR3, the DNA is TGTGCCAGCAGCCAAGGGGTATGGTCAGGAACCCCGGACGAGCAGTACTTC.

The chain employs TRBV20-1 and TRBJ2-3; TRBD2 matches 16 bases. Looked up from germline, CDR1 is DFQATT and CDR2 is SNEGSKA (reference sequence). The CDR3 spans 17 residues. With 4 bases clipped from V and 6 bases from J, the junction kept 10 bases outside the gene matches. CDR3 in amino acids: CSATTGTSGGAADTQYF. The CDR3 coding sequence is TGCAGTGCTACAACAGGGACTAGCGGGGGGGCAGCGGATACGCAGTATTTT.